Included here is one T cell receptor (beta chain) sequence, with context. Antigen: not known. Overall study findings and caveats: In terms of TCR gene usage, tumor memory CD4+ T cells clustered together with blood and lymph node memory CD4+ cells, as well as with lymph node naive CD4+ cells. Tumor-infiltrating Treg TCR alpha and beta sequences overlapped most with tumor naive CD4+ T cells, then blood naive. Whole repertoires were not studied in the larger cohort, only one V-J beta rearrangement.

The length of the CDR3 is 16 residues. In germline, CDR1 is SGHTA, CDR2 FQGNSA. The trim removed 5 bases at V and 6 bases at J, leaving 9 bases unmatched. Semi-nested PCR with Nested Universal Primer A followed constant-region reverse priming of full-length variable regions. MiXCR was run by TCRdb on the 5' RACE reads, yielding one entry per CDR3 protein. Of some 64,000 distinct CDR3 sequences in the sample, roughly 23% are singletons; the top ten hold under 3.5%. The rearrangement uses TRBV7-2 and TRBJ2-3; 12 nucleotides agree with TRBD2. The clonotype originates from a female donor with breast cancer. The sequencing input was memory CD4+ T cells sorted from a lymph node. The subset: memory CD4+ T cells, CD4+CD45RO+CD25-. The CDR3 region is CASSPRLAGVADTQYF. The CDR3 nucleotides are TGTGCCAGCAGCCCTAGACTAGCGGGAGTAGCGGATACGCAGTATTTT. The whole variable domain, remainder taken from reference TRBV7-2 and TRBJ2-3, is GAGVSQSPSNKVTEKGKDVELRCDPISGHTALYWYRQSLGQGLEFLIYFQGNSAPDKSGLPSDRFSAERTGGSVSTLTIQRTQQEDSAVYLCASSPRLAGVADTQYFGPGTRLTVL.